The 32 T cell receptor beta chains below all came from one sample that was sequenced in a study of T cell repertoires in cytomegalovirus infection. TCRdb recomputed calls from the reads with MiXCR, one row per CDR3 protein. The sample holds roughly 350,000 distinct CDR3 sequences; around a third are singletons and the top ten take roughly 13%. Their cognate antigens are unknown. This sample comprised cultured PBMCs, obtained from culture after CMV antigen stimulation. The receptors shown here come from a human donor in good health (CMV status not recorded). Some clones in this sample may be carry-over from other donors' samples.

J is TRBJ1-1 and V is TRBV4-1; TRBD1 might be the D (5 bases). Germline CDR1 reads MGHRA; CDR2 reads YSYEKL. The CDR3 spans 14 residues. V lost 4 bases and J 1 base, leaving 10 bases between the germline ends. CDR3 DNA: TGCGCCAGCAGCCCCCGACAGCAGAACACTGAAGCTTTCTTT. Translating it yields CASSPRQQNTEAFF.

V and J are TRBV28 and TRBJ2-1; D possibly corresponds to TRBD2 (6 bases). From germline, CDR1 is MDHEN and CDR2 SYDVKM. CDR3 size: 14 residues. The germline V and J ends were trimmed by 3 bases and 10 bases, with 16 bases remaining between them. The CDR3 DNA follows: TGTGCCAGCAGTTTCCGATCGGGAGCCCGAGAGCAGTTCTTC. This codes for CASSFRSGAREQFF.

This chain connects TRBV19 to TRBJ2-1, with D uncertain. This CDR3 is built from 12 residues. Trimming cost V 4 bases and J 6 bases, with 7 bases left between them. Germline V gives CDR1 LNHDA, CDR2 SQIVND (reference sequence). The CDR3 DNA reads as TGTGCCAGTAGTAAGTACGGCAATGAGCAGTTCTTC. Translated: CASSKYGNEQFF.

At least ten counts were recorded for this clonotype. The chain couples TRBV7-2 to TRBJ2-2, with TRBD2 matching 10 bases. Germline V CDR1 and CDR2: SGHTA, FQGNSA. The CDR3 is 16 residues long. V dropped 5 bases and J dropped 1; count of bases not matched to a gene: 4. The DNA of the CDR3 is TGTGCCAGCAGCCAGACTAGCGGGTGGAACACCGGGGAGCTGTTTTTT. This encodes CASSQTSGWNTGELFF.

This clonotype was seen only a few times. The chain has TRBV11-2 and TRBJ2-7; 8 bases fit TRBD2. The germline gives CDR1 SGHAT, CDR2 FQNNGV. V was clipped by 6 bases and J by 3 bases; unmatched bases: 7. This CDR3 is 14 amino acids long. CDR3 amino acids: CASRSGTSSYEQYV. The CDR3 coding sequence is TGTGCCAGCAGATCCGGGACTAGTAGCTACGAGCAGTACGTC.

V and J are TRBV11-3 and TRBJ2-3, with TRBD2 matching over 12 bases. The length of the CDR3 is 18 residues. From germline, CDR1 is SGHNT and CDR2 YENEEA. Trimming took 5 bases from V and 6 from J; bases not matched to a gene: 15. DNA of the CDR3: TGTGCCAGCAGCCTGGGCGGACTAGCGGGACGTGTGCAGGATACGCAGTATTTT. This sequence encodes CASSLGGLAGRVQDTQYF.

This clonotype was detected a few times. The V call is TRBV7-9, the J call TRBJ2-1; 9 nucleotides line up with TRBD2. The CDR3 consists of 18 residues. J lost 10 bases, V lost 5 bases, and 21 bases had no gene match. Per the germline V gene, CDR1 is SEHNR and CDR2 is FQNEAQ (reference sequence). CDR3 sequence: CASSAGLARVSSQFEQFF. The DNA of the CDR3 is TGTGCCAGCAGCGCGGGACTAGCCCGGGTCAGTTCCCAATTCGAGCAGTTCTTC.

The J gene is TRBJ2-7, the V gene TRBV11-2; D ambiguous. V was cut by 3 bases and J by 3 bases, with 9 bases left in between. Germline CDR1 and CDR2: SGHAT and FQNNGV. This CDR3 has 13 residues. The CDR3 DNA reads TGTGCCAGCAGCTTCGAGATCATCTACGAGCAGTACTTC. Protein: CASSFEIIYEQYF.

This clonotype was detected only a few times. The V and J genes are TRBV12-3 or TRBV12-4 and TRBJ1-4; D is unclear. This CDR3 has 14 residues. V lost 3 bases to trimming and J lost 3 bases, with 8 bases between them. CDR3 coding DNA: TGTGCCAGCAGTTTTCGAACGTCTAATGAAAAACTGTTTTTT. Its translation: CASSFRTSNEKLFF.

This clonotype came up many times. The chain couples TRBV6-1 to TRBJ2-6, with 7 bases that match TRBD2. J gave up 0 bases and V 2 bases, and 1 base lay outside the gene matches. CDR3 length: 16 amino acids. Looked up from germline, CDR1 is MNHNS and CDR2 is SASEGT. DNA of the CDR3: TGTGCCAGCAGTGAAATAGCGGGCTCTGGGGCCAACGTCCTGACTTTC. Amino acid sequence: CASSEIAGSGANVLTF.

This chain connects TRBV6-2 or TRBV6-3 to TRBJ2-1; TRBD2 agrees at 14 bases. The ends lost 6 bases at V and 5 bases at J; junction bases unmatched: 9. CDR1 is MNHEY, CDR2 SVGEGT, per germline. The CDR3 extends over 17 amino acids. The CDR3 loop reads CASSQGLAGVWDNEQFF. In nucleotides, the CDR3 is TGTGCCAGCAGCCAGGGACTAGCGGGAGTTTGGGACAATGAGCAGTTCTTC.

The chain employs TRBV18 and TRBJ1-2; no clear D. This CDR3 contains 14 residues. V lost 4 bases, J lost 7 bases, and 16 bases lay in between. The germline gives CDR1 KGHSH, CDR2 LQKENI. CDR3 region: CASSLLTETRGYTF. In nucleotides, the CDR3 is TGTGCCAGCTCACTGTTGACGGAAACGCGTGGCTACACCTTC.

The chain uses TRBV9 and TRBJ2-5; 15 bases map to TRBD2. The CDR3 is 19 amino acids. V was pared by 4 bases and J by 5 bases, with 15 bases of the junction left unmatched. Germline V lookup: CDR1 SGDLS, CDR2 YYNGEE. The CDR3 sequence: CASSPHGLAGGPSVETQYF. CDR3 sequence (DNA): TGTGCCAGCAGCCCACACGGACTAGCGGGAGGGCCCTCGGTGGAGACCCAGTACTTC.

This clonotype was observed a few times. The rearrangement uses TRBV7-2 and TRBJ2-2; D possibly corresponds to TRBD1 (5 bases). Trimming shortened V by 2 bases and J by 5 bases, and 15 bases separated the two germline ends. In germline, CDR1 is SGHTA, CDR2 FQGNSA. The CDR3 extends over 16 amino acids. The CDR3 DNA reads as TGTGCCAGCAGCTTACGCAGGGATCGAACAACCGGGGAGCTGTTTTTT. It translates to CASSLRRDRTTGELFF.

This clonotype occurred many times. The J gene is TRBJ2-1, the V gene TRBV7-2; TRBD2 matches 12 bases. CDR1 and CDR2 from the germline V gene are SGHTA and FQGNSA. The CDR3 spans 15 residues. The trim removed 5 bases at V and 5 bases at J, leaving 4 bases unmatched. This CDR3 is CASSPGLAGNNEQFF. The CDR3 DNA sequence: TGTGCCAGCAGCCCCGGACTAGCGGGAAACAATGAGCAGTTCTTC.

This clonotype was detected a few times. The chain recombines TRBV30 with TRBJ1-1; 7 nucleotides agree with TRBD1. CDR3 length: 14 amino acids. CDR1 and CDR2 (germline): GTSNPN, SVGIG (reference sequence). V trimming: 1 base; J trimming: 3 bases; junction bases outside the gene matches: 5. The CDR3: CAWSGGTVDTEAFF. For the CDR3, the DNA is TGTGCCTGGAGTGGAGGGACAGTCGACACTGAAGCTTTCTTT.

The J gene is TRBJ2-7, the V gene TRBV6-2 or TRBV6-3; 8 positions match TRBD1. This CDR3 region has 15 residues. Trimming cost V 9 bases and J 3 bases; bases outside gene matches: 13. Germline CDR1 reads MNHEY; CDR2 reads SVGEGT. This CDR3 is CASKNPGTGLYEQYF. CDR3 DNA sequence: TGTGCCAGTAAAAACCCCGGGACAGGACTCTACGAGCAGTACTTC.

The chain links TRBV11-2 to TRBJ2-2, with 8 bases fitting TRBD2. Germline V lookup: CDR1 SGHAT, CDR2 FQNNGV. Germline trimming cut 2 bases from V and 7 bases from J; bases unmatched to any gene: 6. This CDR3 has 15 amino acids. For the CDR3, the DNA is TGTGCCAGCAGCTTAAAGTTAGGGACTAGCGGGGAGCTGTTTTTT. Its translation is CASSLKLGTSGELFF.

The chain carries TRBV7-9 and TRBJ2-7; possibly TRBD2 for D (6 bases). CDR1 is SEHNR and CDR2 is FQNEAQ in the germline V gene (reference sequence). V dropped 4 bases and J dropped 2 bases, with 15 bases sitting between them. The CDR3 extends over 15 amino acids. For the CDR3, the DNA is TGTGCCAGCAGCTCGAGGGACTTAGCCGCCTACGAGCAGTACTTC. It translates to CASSSRDLAAYEQYF.

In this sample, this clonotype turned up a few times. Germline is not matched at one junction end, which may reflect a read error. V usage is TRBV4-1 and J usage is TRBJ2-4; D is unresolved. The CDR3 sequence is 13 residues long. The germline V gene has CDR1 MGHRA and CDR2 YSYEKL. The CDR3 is CASSQVVRATRKF. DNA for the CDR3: TGCGCCAGCAGCCAAGTTGTAAGGGCTACAAGGAAGTTC.

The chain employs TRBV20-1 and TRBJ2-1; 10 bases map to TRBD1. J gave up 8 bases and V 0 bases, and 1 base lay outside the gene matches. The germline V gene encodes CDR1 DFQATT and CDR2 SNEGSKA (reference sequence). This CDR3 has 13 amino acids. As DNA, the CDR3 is TGCAGTGCTAGAGATGGGACAGGGGATGAGCAGTTCTTC. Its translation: CSARDGTGDEQFF.

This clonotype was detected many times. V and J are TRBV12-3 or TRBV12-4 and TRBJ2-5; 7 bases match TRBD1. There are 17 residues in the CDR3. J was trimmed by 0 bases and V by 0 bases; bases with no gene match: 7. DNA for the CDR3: TGTGCCAGCAGTTTAGCCACAGGGGTATCACACCAAGAGACCCAGTACTTC. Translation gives CASSLATGVSHQETQYF.

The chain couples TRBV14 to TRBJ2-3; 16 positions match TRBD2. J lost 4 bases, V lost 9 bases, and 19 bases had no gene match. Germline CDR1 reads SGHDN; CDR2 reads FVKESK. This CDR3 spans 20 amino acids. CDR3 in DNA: TGTGCCAGTGCTTCTCTCCCTATCGGGACTAGCGGGAGGGCCTCAGATACGCAGTATTTT. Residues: CASASLPIGTSGRASDTQYF.

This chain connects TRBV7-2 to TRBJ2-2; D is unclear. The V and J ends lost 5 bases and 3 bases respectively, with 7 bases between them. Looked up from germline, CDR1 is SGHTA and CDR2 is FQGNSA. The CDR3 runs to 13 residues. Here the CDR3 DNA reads TGTGCCAGCAGCCGTGCGGACACCGGGGAGCTGTTTTTT. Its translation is CASSRADTGELFF.

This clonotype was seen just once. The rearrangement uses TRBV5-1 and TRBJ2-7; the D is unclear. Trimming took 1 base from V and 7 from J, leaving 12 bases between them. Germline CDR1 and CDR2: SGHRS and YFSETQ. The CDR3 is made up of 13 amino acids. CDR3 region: CASSLNDRREQYF. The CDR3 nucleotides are TGCGCCAGCAGCTTGAACGATCGTCGGGAGCAGTACTTC. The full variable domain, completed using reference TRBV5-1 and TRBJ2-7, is KAGVTQTPRYLIKTRGQQVTLSCSPISGHRSVSWYQQTPGQGLQFLFEYFSETQRNKGNFPGRFSGRQFSNSRSEMNVSTLELGDSALYLCASSLNDRREQYFGPGTRLTVT.

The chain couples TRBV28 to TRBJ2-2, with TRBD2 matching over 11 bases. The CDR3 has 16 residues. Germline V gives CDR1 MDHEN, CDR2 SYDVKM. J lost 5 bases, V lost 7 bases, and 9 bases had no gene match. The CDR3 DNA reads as TGTGCCAGCATACCTAGCGGGAGGTTCGGGACCGGGGAGCTGTTTTTT. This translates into CASIPSGRFGTGELFF.

The CDR3 loop reads CASSYPGLIARDTEAFF. CDR3 in DNA: TGTGCCAGCAGTTACCCCGGTTTGATCGCAAGGGACACTGAAGCTTTCTTT. V is TRBV12-3 or TRBV12-4 and J is TRBJ1-1; no firm D call. The CDR3 covers 17 residues. Trimming removed 4 bases at V and 3 bases at J, with 21 bases between.

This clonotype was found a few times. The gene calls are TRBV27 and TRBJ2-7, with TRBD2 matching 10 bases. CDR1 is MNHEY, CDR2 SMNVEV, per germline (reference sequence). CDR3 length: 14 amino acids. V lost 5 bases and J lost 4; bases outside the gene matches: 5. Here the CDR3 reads CASSRLAGVYEQYV. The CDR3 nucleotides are TGTGCCAGCAGTCGGCTAGCGGGAGTGTACGAGCAGTACGTC.

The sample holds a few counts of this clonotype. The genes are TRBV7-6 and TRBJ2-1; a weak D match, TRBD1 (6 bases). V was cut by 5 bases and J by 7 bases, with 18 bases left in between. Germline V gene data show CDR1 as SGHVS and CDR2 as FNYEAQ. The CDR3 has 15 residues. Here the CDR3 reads CASSRLESRGNEQFF. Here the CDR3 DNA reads TGTGCCAGCAGCCGTCTAGAATCTAGGGGGAATGAGCAGTTCTTC.

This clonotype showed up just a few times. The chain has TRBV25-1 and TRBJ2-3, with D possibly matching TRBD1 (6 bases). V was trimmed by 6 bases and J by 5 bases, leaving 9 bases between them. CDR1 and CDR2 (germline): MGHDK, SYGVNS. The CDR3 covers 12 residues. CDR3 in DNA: TGTGCCAGCAGGCAGACAGGAGATACGCAGTATTTT. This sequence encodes CASRQTGDTQYF. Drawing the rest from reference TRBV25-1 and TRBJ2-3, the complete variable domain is EADIYQTPRYLVIGTGKKITLECSQTMGHDKMYWYQQDPGMELHLIHYSYGVNSTEKGDLSSESTVSRIRTEHFPLTLESARPSHTSQYLCASRQTGDTQYFGPGTRLTVL.

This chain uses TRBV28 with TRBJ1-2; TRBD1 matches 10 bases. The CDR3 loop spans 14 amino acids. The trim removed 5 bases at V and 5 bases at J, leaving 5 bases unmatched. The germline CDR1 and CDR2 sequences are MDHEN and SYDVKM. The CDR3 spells CASSIPGQGYGYTF. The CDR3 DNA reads TGTGCCAGCAGTATCCCGGGACAGGGGTATGGCTACACCTTC.

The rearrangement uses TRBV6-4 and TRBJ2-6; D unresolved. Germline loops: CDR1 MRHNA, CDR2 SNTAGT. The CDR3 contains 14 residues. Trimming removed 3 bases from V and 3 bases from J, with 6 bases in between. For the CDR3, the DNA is TGTGCCAGCAGTGAGATGTATGGGGCCAACGTCCTGACTTTC. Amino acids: CASSEMYGANVLTF.